This TCR beta chain emerged from a study of control samples from healthy donors and cancer patients. V dropped 5 bases and J dropped 4 bases, with 17 bases sitting between them. The CDR3 extends over 15 amino acids. The germline V gene has CDR1 SGHAT and CDR2 FQNNGV. Assay: immunoSEQ multiplex PCR; the TCRdb copy retains only in-frame clones and omits some. Of some 51,000 clones detected, about 96% appear once; the ten largest clones hold about 1.1%. The clonotype originates from a woman aged 18-29 years in good health. The V call is TRBV11-2, the J call TRBJ1-2; no reliable D call. The sequenced sample was blood. CDR3 in DNA: TGTGCCAGCAGCACAATAAGACACCTAGGCTATGGCTACACCTTC. Translating gives CASSTIRHLGYGYTF.